This is a list of T cell receptor beta chains from one sample in a study of beta chain features in type 1 diabetes. TCRdb keeps only in-frame clones here, not all; method: immunoSEQ multiplex PCR. The sample has some 150,000 clones, about a tenth seen once. The sample comprised central memory CD4+ T cells from blood. These receptors all stem from a man in his late teens or twenties in good health. Both conserved end residues are part of each CDR3. Each record gives: J gene, clone size, V gene, D gene, CDR3 protein, CDR3 DNA. D genes are given only for firm matches. Only part of the rows carry a size: once, few, many, or a class if the clone is expanded.

J gene: TRBJ2-7
clone size: many
V gene: TRBV18
D gene: .
CDR3 protein: CASSPQGEYYEQYF
CDR3 DNA: TGTGCCAGCTCACCACAGGGGGAGTACTACGAGCAGTACTTC

J gene: TRBJ2-7
clone size: .
V gene: TRBV6-1
D gene: TRBD1
CDR3 protein: CASSESGQGTYEQYF
CDR3 DNA: TGTGCCAGCAGTGAAAGTGGACAGGGCACCTACGAGCAGTACTTC

J gene: TRBJ2-1
clone size: few
V gene: TRBV11-2
D gene: .
CDR3 protein: CASSLRDGGPGNEQFF
CDR3 DNA: TGTGCCAGCAGCTTAAGAGACGGGGGGCCGGGGAATGAGCAGTTCTTC

J gene: TRBJ2-2
clone size: .
V gene: TRBV7-3
D gene: TRBD1
CDR3 protein: CASSLMGTGNTGELFF
CDR3 DNA: TGTGCCAGCAGCTTAATGGGGACAGGGAACACCGGGGAGCTGTTTTTT

J gene: TRBJ2-7
clone size: many
V gene: TRBV5-1
D gene: .
CDR3 protein: CASSRDFYEQYF
CDR3 DNA: TGCGCCAGCAGTCGGGATTTCTACGAGCAGTACTTC

J gene: TRBJ1-5
clone size: .
V gene: TRBV2
D gene: .
CDR3 protein: CASSGDINQPQHF
CDR3 DNA: TGTGCCAGCAGTGGGGACATAAATCAGCCCCAGCATTTT

J gene: TRBJ1-2
clone size: .
V gene: TRBV6-5
D gene: TRBD1
CDR3 protein: CASSRQGAEGYTF
CDR3 DNA: TGTGCCAGCAGCCGACAGGGGGCCGAGGGCTACACCTTC

J gene: TRBJ2-2
clone size: .
V gene: TRBV7-9
D gene: TRBD1
CDR3 protein: CASSPAPGQGAGELFF
CDR3 DNA: TGTGCCAGCAGCCCCGCACCGGGACAGGGGGCCGGGGAGCTGTTTTTT

J gene: TRBJ2-5
clone size: .
V gene: TRBV11-3
D gene: TRBD1
CDR3 protein: CASSFGDSQETQYF
CDR3 DNA: TGTGCCAGCAGCTTTGGGGACAGTCAAGAGACCCAGTACTTC

J gene: TRBJ1-1
clone size: .
V gene: TRBV5-1
D gene: TRBD1
CDR3 protein: CASTPTGTTGNTEAFF
CDR3 DNA: TGCGCCAGCACCCCGACAGGGACCACTGGGAACACTGAAGCTTTCTTT

J gene: TRBJ2-1
clone size: .
V gene: TRBV27
D gene: TRBD1
CDR3 protein: CASSSNLGNRGTYNEQFF
CDR3 DNA: TGTGCCAGCAGTTCAAACCTCGGGAACAGGGGTACCTACAATGAGCAGTTCTTC

J gene: TRBJ2-1
clone size: few
V gene: TRBV27
D gene: TRBD1
CDR3 protein: CASSSNLDRGVAVF
CDR3 DNA: TGTGCCAGCAGTTCAAACCTGGACAGGGGGGTCGCAGTCTTC

J gene: TRBJ2-1
clone size: .
V gene: TRBV11-2
D gene: .
CDR3 protein: CASSSRGAYNEQFF
CDR3 DNA: TGTGCCAGCAGCTCTCGGGGGGCGTACAATGAGCAGTTCTTC

J gene: TRBJ2-1
clone size: .
V gene: TRBV6-6
D gene: TRBD2
CDR3 protein: CATQSAGGNEQFF
CDR3 DNA: TGTGCCACTCAGAGCGCGGGGGGGAATGAGCAGTTCTTC

J gene: TRBJ2-3
clone size: .
V gene: TRBV11-2
D gene: TRBD2
CDR3 protein: CASTKGLSHDTQYF
CDR3 DNA: TGTGCCAGCACTAAGGGACTATCCCACGATACGCAGTATTTT

J gene: TRBJ2-1
clone size: few
V gene: TRBV10-3
D gene: .
CDR3 protein: CATTPTGDEQFF
CDR3 DNA: TGTGCCACCACCCCGACGGGGGATGAGCAGTTCTTC

J gene: TRBJ1-3
clone size: .
V gene: TRBV6-6
D gene: TRBD1
CDR3 protein: CASTQDRGAGNTIYF
CDR3 DNA: TGTGCCAGCACCCAGGACAGGGGCGCTGGAAACACCATATATTTT

J gene: TRBJ2-5
clone size: .
V gene: TRBV7-9
D gene: TRBD2
CDR3 protein: CASSRSGGEETQYF
CDR3 DNA: TGTGCCAGCAGCCGTAGCGGGGGGGAAGAGACCCAGTACTTC

J gene: TRBJ2-5
clone size: .
V gene: TRBV27
D gene: TRBD1
CDR3 protein: CASSYGTGAGTQYF
CDR3 DNA: TGTGCCAGCAGTTACGGGACAGGGGCCGGGACCCAGTACTTC

J gene: TRBJ2-3
clone size: few
V gene: TRBV19
D gene: .
CDR3 protein: CASSMEPAEDTQYF
CDR3 DNA: TGTGCCAGTAGTATGGAGCCAGCGGAGGATACGCAGTATTTT

J gene: TRBJ1-5
clone size: few
V gene: TRBV6-5
D gene: .
CDR3 protein: CASSYAGAGQPQHF
CDR3 DNA: TGTGCCAGCAGTTACGCAGGGGCCGGCCAGCCCCAGCATTTT

J gene: TRBJ2-5
clone size: few
V gene: TRBV7-2
D gene: TRBD2
CDR3 protein: CASSRSGGAGETQYF
CDR3 DNA: TGTGCCAGCAGCCGTAGCGGGGGGGCGGGGGAGACCCAGTACTTC

J gene: TRBJ2-7
clone size: few
V gene: TRBV28
D gene: TRBD1
CDR3 protein: CASRTGANYEQYF
CDR3 DNA: TGTGCCAGCAGAACAGGGGCGAACTACGAGCAGTACTTC

J gene: TRBJ2-5
clone size: .
V gene: TRBV11-2
D gene: .
CDR3 protein: CASSPHQGLETQYF
CDR3 DNA: TGTGCCAGCAGCCCCCACCAGGGGTTGGAGACCCAGTACTTC

J gene: TRBJ1-3
clone size: few
V gene: TRBV5-8
D gene: .
CDR3 protein: CASSSYGNTIYF
CDR3 DNA: TGTGCCAGCAGCTCTTATGGAAACACCATATATTTT

J gene: TRBJ2-3
clone size: .
V gene: TRBV5-4
D gene: TRBD2
CDR3 protein: CASSPSGGGADTQYF
CDR3 DNA: TGTGCCAGCAGCCCCAGTGGCGGGGGGGCAGATACGCAGTATTTT

J gene: TRBJ1-2
clone size: .
V gene: TRBV29-1
D gene: TRBD1
CDR3 protein: CSVDLKGQGNYGYTF
CDR3 DNA: TGCAGCGTTGACCTAAAGGGACAGGGAAACTATGGCTACACCTTC

J gene: TRBJ1-4
clone size: .
V gene: TRBV7-7
D gene: TRBD1
CDR3 protein: CASSLGDRDNEKLFF
CDR3 DNA: TGTGCCAGCAGCTTGGGGGACAGGGATAATGAAAAACTGTTTTTT

J gene: TRBJ2-3
clone size: .
V gene: TRBV11-1
D gene: .
CDR3 protein: CASSSRSIGTQYF
CDR3 DNA: TGTGCCAGCAGCTCCCGGTCGATTGGTACGCAGTATTTT

J gene: TRBJ2-7
clone size: .
V gene: TRBV5-1
D gene: TRBD1
CDR3 protein: CASSPGTGRVEYEQYF
CDR3 DNA: TGCGCCAGCAGCCCGGGGACAGGGCGGGTAGAGTACGAGCAGTACTTC

J gene: TRBJ2-1
clone size: .
V gene: TRBV23-1
D gene: TRBD1
CDR3 protein: CASSPGQGLYNEQFF
CDR3 DNA: TGCGCCAGCAGTCCGGGACAGGGACTCTACAATGAGCAGTTCTTC

J gene: TRBJ2-3
clone size: .
V gene: TRBV28
D gene: .
CDR3 protein: CASQRSTDTQYF
CDR3 DNA: TGTGCCAGCCAGCGGTCCACAGATACGCAGTATTTT

J gene: TRBJ1-2
clone size: .
V gene: TRBV18
D gene: TRBD1
CDR3 protein: CASSHLGDRAYGYTF
CDR3 DNA: TGTGCCAGCTCCCACTTGGGGGACAGGGCCTATGGCTACACCTTC

J gene: TRBJ2-7
clone size: .
V gene: TRBV2
D gene: .
CDR3 protein: CASRVTESSYEQYF
CDR3 DNA: TGTGCCAGCAGGGTGACGGAGAGCTCCTACGAGCAGTACTTC

J gene: TRBJ1-2
clone size: few
V gene: TRBV7-2
D gene: TRBD1
CDR3 protein: CASSPTLTGGYGYTF
CDR3 DNA: TGTGCCAGCAGCCCCACCTTGACAGGGGGTTATGGCTACACCTTC

J gene: TRBJ2-3
clone size: .
V gene: TRBV7-2
D gene: TRBD2
CDR3 protein: CASSTRGGPGDTQYF
CDR3 DNA: TGTGCCAGCAGCACGCGGGGGGGCCCCGGAGATACGCAGTATTTT

J gene: TRBJ1-4
clone size: .
V gene: TRBV6-7
D gene: .
CDR3 protein: CARRLGQRGEKLFF
CDR3 DNA: TGTGCCAGGCGCCTCGGACAGAGAGGTGAAAAACTGTTTTTT

J gene: TRBJ1-5
clone size: few
V gene: TRBV5-1
D gene: TRBD1
CDR3 protein: CASRTGTGSEQAQHF
CDR3 DNA: TGCGCCAGCCGCACGGGGACAGGGTCGGAGCAGGCCCAGCATTTT

J gene: TRBJ2-3
clone size: many
V gene: TRBV5-1
D gene: TRBD2
CDR3 protein: CASSLSGGGRTDTQYF
CDR3 DNA: TGCGCCAGCAGCTTGTCCGGCGGGGGGCGCACAGATACGCAGTATTTT

J gene: TRBJ1-4
clone size: .
V gene: TRBV4-2
D gene: TRBD1
CDR3 protein: CASSGQGTEKLFF
CDR3 DNA: TGTGCCAGCAGCGGACAGGGGACTGAAAAACTGTTTTTT